The rows below give T cell receptor beta chains drawn from one sample of a study of Ad26.COV2.S vaccination and SARS-CoV-2 variants. Some clones are missing from TCRdb's copy, which holds only in-frame ones; the method was immunoSEQ multiplex PCR. The data hold about 680,000 clones, with more than 80% observed a single time. Sequenced here: peripheral blood, sampled in a trial of Ad26.COV2.S vaccine versus placebo. The receptors shown here come from a person aged 18 to 65 who received the Ad26.COV2.S COVID-19 vaccine or a placebo. Each CDR3 is given with its conserved first and last residue. A D gene is named only where the DNA matches it firmly. Size tells how often a clone was seen (once, few, many) or the class of an expanded clone, and some rows leave it out.

TRBJ1-2,-,TRBV18,-,CASAVNGGRYGYTF,TGTGCCAGCGCGGTGAATGGGGGACGGTATGGCTACACCTTC
TRBJ1-6,-,TRBV4-2,TRBD1,CASSQPGQGVGNNSPLHF,TGTGCCAGCAGCCAGCCGGGACAGGGCGTCGGGAATAATTCACCCCTCCACTTT
TRBJ2-7,few,TRBV27,-,CASKGGPEQYF,TGTGCCAGCAAAGGGGGTCCGGAGCAGTACTTC
TRBJ1-5,-,TRBV18,TRBD1,CASSPGQGYQPQHF,TGTGCCAGCTCACCCGGACAGGGCTATCAGCCCCAGCATTTT
TRBJ2-7,-,TRBV2,-,CASSEPWGVGEQYF,TGTGCCAGCAGTGAACCCTGGGGGGTTGGGGAGCAGTACTTC
TRBJ2-7,-,TRBV29-1,-,CSVQVPPYEQYF,TGCAGCGTACAGGTCCCCCCCTACGAGCAGTACTTC
TRBJ2-5,-,TRBV7-9,TRBD2,CASSSFSTSGRETQYF,TGTGCCAGCAGCTCTTTTTCGACTAGCGGGCGGGAGACCCAGTACTTC
TRBJ1-2,-,TRBV25-1,-,CASSVSGNGYTF,TGTGCCAGCAGTGTTTCGGGGAACGGCTACACCTTC
TRBJ2-7,-,TRBV7-9,TRBD1,CASSLVWGQGPQEQYF,TGTGCCAGCAGCTTAGTGTGGGGACAGGGACCTCAAGAGCAGTACTTC
TRBJ2-7,-,TRBV7-9,-,CASSSRTVRYEQYF,TGTGCCAGCAGCTCGAGGACTGTGAGGTACGAGCAGTACTTC
TRBJ1-2,-,TRBV18,-,CASSPGRDYGYTF,TGTGCCAGCTCACCGGGCAGGGATTATGGCTACACCTTC
TRBJ2-3,-,TRBV5-8,TRBD2,CASSFFRLAGGGTQYF,TGTGCCAGCAGCTTCTTTCGACTAGCGGGAGGCGGTACGCAGTATTTT
TRBJ2-5,-,TRBV30,-,CAWTLGHETQYF,TGTGCCTGGACCCTCGGGCACGAGACCCAGTACTTC
TRBJ2-7,few,TRBV7-9,-,CASSLTGYEQYF,TGTGCCAGCAGCTTAACCGGCTACGAGCAGTACTTC
TRBJ2-3,-,TRBV27,-,CASSLGRDISTDTQYF,TGTGCCAGCAGTTTAGGCCGGGACATAAGCACAGATACGCAGTATTTT
TRBJ2-5,-,TRBV5-1,-,CASSSQDRQATQYF,TGCGCCAGCAGCTCACAAGACCGCCAGGCGACCCAGTACTTC
TRBJ2-5,-,TRBV25-1,TRBD2,CASSEWTSGRFQGETQYF,TGTGCCAGCAGTGAATGGACTAGCGGGAGGTTTCAAGGAGAGACCCAGTACTTC
TRBJ1-1,once,TRBV6-5,TRBD1,CASSSGQAGGTEAFF,TGTGCCAGCAGTAGCGGACAGGCCGGGGGCACTGAAGCTTTCTTT
TRBJ1-1,-,TRBV10-2,-,CATGRGNTEAFF,TGCGCCACGGGGAGGGGGAACACTGAAGCTTTCTTT
TRBJ2-7,-,TRBV24-1,-,CATPLKHEQYF,TGTGCCACCCCTCTAAAACACGAGCAGTACTTC
TRBJ2-1,once,TRBV4-2,TRBD2,CASSQGLAGGPNREQFF,TGTGCCAGCAGCCAGGGACTAGCGGGAGGCCCTAACCGAGAGCAGTTCTTC
TRBJ2-4,-,TRBV6-6,-,CASSYSGLIKNIQYF,TGTGCCAGCAGTTACTCTGGCCTCATCAAAAACATTCAGTACTTC
TRBJ1-2,-,TRBV12-3/TRBV12-4,-,CASSPAGVYGYTF,TGTGCCAGCAGTCCGGCAGGCGTCTATGGCTACACCTTC
TRBJ2-5,-,TRBV11-3,-,CASSLESLSTQYF,TGTGCCAGCAGCTTAGAGTCGTTGTCGACCCAGTACTTC
TRBJ2-1,-,TRBV7-9,TRBD2,CASSVRGDLSYNEQFF,TGTGCCAGCAGCGTCCGGGGGGACCTCTCCTACAATGAGCAGTTCTTC
TRBJ2-7,-,TRBV6-5,TRBD1,CASRSGTGYEQYF,TGTGCCAGCAGGTCCGGGACAGGGTACGAGCAGTACTTC
TRBJ1-2,-,TRBV5-6,-,CARTGNYGYTF,TGTGCCAGAACAGGCAACTATGGCTACACCTTC
TRBJ2-7,-,TRBV7-2,-,CASSLLVGQGYEQYF,TGTGCCAGCAGCTTATTGGTAGGGCAGGGCTACGAGCAGTACTTC
TRBJ2-2,-,TRBV24-1,-,CATRSNGELFF,TGTGCCACCAGGTCCAACGGGGAGCTGTTTTTT
TRBJ1-2,-,TRBV25-1,-,CASSEFAGYGYTF,TGTGCCAGCAGTGAATTCGCAGGTTATGGCTACACCTTC
TRBJ1-1,-,TRBV20-1,-,CSASTYTEAFF,TGCAGTGCTAGCACCTACACTGAAGCTTTCTTT
TRBJ2-1,-,TRBV6-5,-,CAKLFSSYNEQFF,TGTGCCAAATTATTCAGCTCCTACAATGAGCAGTTCTTC
TRBJ2-1,-,TRBV18,-,CASSPWDQGNEQFF,TGTGCCAGCTCACCCTGGGATCAGGGGAATGAGCAGTTCTTC
TRBJ2-7,-,TRBV3-1/TRBV3-2,TRBD2,CASSPSLAGLKNEQYF,TGTGCCAGCAGTCCTTCGCTAGCGGGGCTCAAAAACGAGCAGTACTTC
TRBJ2-7,once,TRBV29-1,-,CSGGQGLSYEQYF,TGCAGCGGCGGACAGGGACTATCCTACGAGCAGTACTTC
TRBJ2-3,-,TRBV27,-,CASSSYSGTDTQYF,TGTGCCAGCAGTTCTTATTCGGGTACCGATACGCAGTATTTT
TRBJ2-2,-,TRBV2,-,CASSLSSNTGELFF,TGTGCCAGCAGCCTTTCCTCGAACACCGGGGAGCTGTTTTTT
TRBJ1-2,-,TRBV30,TRBD1,CAWSAETGGYGYTF,TGTGCCTGGAGTGCCGAGACAGGGGGCTATGGCTACACCTTC
TRBJ2-1,-,TRBV7-9,-,CASSFRLRNEQFF,TGTGCCAGCAGCTTTCGCCTCAGGAATGAGCAGTTCTTC
TRBJ1-2,-,TRBV6-1,TRBD1,CASSEVGTGDGYTF,TGTGCCAGCAGTGAAGTGGGGACAGGGGATGGCTACACCTTC
TRBJ2-7,-,TRBV19,-,CASSWAGALYEQYF,TGTGCCAGTAGCTGGGCAGGGGCCCTCTACGAGCAGTACTTC
TRBJ1-5,-,TRBV19,-,CASSIRATVNSNQPQHF,TGTGCCAGTAGTATCCGAGCGACAGTAAATAGCAATCAGCCCCAGCATTTT
TRBJ1-3,few,TRBV12-2,-,CASRSTPGQGYSGNTIYF,TGTGCAAGTCGCTCCACCCCAGGACAGGGTTACTCTGGAAACACCATATATTTT
TRBJ1-1,-,TRBV9,-,CASSPGGGTEAFF,TGTGCCAGCAGCCCTGGCGGGGGGACTGAAGCTTTCTTT
TRBJ2-6,-,TRBV15,-,CATSRSGSGANVLTF,TGTGCCACCAGCAGATCGGGCTCTGGGGCCAACGTCCTGACTTTC
TRBJ2-1,-,TRBV11-2,TRBD1,CASSDSGTGGTEQFF,TGTGCCAGCAGCGATTCCGGGACAGGGGGCACTGAGCAGTTCTTC
TRBJ2-5,once,TRBV29-1,-,CSVAPRVETQYF,TGCAGCGTTGCACCGCGCGTAGAGACCCAGTACTTC
TRBJ1-1,-,TRBV3-1/TRBV3-2,-,CASSLTRNTEAFF,TGTGCCAGCAGCCTCACCAGGAACACTGAAGCTTTCTTT
TRBJ1-4,-,TRBV6-5,-,CASSYTPQGRNEKLFF,TGTGCCAGCAGTTACACACCCCAGGGGCGCAATGAAAAACTGTTTTTT
TRBJ2-1,-,TRBV7-2,-,CASSLALTNEQFF,TGTGCCAGCAGCTTAGCACTGACAAATGAGCAGTTCTTC
TRBJ2-5,-,TRBV5-8,TRBD1,CASSRGTGGDETQYF,TGTGCCAGCAGCCGCGGGACAGGGGGCGATGAGACCCAGTACTTC
TRBJ2-1,few,TRBV19,TRBD2,CASNSGKGRYNEQFF,TGTGCCAGTAACAGCGGGAAAGGGAGGTACAATGAGCAGTTCTTC
TRBJ2-3,-,TRBV19,-,CASSIDREDTQYF,TGTGCCAGTAGTATAGATCGGGAAGATACGCAGTATTTT